This TCR beta chain was documented in a study of regulatory T cells in long-lasting Graves disease. The time point was: persistent/refractory GD, antithyroid drugs over 5 years with positive TRAb. Construction of the TCR library relied on RNA isolated from PBMCs. Tubes containing EDTA received about 10 milliliters of drawn peripheral blood. This clonotype was seen more than once but under ten times. CDR3-region Arm-PCR and iRepertoire HTBI primers produced the TCR beta libraries. TCRdb fed the multiplex PCR reads into MiXCR, producing one record per CDR3 protein. The table lists 300,000 to 350,000 distinct CDR3 sequences, 15% to 20% of them singletons. The CDR3 loop spans 16 amino acids. CDR1 KGHSH and CDR2 LQKENI come from the germline V gene. V gave up 3 bases and J gave up 0 bases, with 12 bases separating them.

The receptor was derived from a female donor with Graves disease. The chain employs TRBV18 and TRBJ1-3, with D hard to call. Sequences were derived from peripheral blood mononuclear cells (PBMCs), sampled when the disease was refractory, from a patient treated with antithyroid drugs. The CDR3 DNA is TGTGCCAGCTCACCTTTCCCCGAGGGCTCTGGAAACACCATATATTTT. Protein: CASSPFPEGSGNTIYF.